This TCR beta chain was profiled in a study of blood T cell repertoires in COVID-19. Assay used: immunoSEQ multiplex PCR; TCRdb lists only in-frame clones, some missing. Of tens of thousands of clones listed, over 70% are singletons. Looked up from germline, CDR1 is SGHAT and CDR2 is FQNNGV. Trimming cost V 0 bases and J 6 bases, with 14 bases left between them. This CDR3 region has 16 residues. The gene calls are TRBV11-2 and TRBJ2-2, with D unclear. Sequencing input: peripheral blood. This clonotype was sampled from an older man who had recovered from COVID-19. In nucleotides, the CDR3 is TGTGCCAGCAGCTTAGACTGGAGACTTGAGTCCGGGGAGCTGTTTTTT. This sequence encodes CASSLDWRLESGELFF.